Listed here are 7 T cell receptor beta chains from one sample, sequenced in a study of T cell responses to AZD1222 COVID-19 vaccine. Repertoires were generated with immunoSEQ multiplex PCR, while TCRdb's copy carries only in-frame clones and drops some. The sample lists 250,000 to 300,000 clones, 94% occurring once. The source was peripheral blood, collected 28 days after the second AZD1222 dose. Receptors originate from an adult who received the AZD1222 COVID-19 vaccine.

V and J are TRBV5-4 and TRBJ1-2, with 10 positions matching TRBD1. The CDR3 spans 16 residues. Germline values: CDR1 SGHNT, CDR2 YYREEE (reference sequence). V lost 4 bases to trimming and J lost 3 bases; unmatched junction nucleotides: 9. In DNA, the CDR3 is TGTGCCAGCAGCCTAGTGGACAGGGGGTATGACTATGGCTACACCTTC. Protein sequence: CASSLVDRGYDYGYTF. Combining the CDR3 with reference TRBV5-4 and TRBJ1-2 gives the whole variable domain ETGVTQSPTHLIKTRGQQVTLRCSSQSGHNTVSWYQQALGQGPQFIFQYYREEENGRGNFPPRFSGLQFPNYSSELNVNALELDDSALYLCASSLVDRGYDYGYTFGSGTRLTVV.

The chain has TRBV9 and TRBJ2-1; D unclear. The CDR3 consists of 15 residues. Looked up from germline, CDR1 is SGDLS and CDR2 is YYNGEE. The V and J ends lost 0 bases and 3 bases respectively, with 10 bases between them. The CDR3 sequence is CASSVDLTYYNEQFF. The CDR3 DNA reads TGTGCCAGCAGCGTAGATCTGACTTACTACAATGAGCAGTTCTTC.

The chain combines TRBV30 with TRBJ2-7, with 10 bases aligning to TRBD2. V was clipped by 2 bases and J by 1 base; unmatched bases: 5. CDR1 is GTSNPN, CDR2 SVGIG, per germline (reference sequence). The CDR3 is 15 residues long. The CDR3 DNA reads TGTGCCTGGAGTCCTAAACTAGCGGGGTCCTACGAGCAGTACTTC. This codes for CAWSPKLAGSYEQYF.

The gene calls are TRBV21-1 and TRBJ2-1; whether TRBD1, the table's D call, matches the DNA was not checked. TRBV21-1 is given as a pseudogene. CDR3 length: 19 amino acids. The CDR3 sequence: CASSNWMGQGAPTYNEQFF. CDR3 nucleotide sequence: TGTGCCAGCAGCAATTGGATGGGACAGGGGGCGCCGACTTACAATGAGCAGTTCTTC.

The chain uses TRBV5-1 and TRBJ2-1, with 7 bases that match TRBD1. This CDR3 comprises 12 residues. V trimming: 4 bases; J trimming: 9 bases; junction bases outside the gene matches: 4. Germline loops: CDR1 SGHRS, CDR2 YFSETQ. CDR3 coding DNA: TGCGCCAGCAGCGTCAGGGGGAGTGAGCAGTTCTTC. It codes for CASSVRGSEQFF.

The chain recombines TRBV28 with TRBJ2-1; D remains unclear. The CDR3 is 15 amino acids. Deletions cut 3 bases from V and 5 bases from J, with 14 bases between. Germline loops: CDR1 MDHEN, CDR2 SYDVKM. The CDR3 bases are TGTGCCAGCAGTTTGGTGCACACCTTAAACAATGAGCAGTTCTTC. Amino acids: CASSLVHTLNNEQFF.

This clone was seen once. This chain joins TRBV2 and TRBJ1-5; no clear D. The CDR3 contains 14 residues. The germline V gene encodes CDR1 SNHLY and CDR2 FYNNEI. V was clipped by 7 bases and J by 0 bases, with 10 bases between them. In nucleotides, the CDR3 is TGTGCCAGCACAGGCGGAAATAGCAATCAGCCCCAGCATTTT. Amino acid sequence: CASTGGNSNQPQHF.